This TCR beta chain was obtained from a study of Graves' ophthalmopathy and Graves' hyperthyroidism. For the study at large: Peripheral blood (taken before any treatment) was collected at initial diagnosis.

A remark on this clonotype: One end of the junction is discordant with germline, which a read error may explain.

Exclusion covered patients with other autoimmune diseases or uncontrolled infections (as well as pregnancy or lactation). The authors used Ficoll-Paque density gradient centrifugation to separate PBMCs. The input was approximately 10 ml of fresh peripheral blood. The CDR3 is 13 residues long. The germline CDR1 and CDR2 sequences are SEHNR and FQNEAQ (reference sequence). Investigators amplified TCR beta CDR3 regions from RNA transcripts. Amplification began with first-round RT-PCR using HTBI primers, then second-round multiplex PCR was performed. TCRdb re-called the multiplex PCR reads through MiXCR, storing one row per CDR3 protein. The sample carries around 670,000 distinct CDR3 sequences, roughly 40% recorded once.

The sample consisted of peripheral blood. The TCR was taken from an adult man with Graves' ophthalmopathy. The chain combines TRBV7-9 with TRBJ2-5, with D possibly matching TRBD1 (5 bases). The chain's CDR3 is CASSLAGQGTQYF. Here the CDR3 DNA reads TGTGCCAGCAGCTTAGCCGGACAAGGGACCCAGTACTTC.